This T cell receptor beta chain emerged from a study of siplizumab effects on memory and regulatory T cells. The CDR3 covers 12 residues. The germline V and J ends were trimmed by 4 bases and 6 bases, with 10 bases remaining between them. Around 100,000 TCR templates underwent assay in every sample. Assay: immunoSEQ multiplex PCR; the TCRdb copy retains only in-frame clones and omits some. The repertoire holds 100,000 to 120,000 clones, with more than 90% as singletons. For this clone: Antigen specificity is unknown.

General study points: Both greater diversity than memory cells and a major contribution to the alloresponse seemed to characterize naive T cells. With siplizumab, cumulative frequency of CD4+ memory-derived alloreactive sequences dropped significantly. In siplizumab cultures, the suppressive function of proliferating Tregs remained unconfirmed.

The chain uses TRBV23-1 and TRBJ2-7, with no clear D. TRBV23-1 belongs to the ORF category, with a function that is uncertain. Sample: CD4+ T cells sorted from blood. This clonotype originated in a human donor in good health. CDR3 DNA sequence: TGCGCCAGCAGTCCCGGTCCCCCCGAGCAGTACTTC. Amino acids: CASSPGPPEQYF.